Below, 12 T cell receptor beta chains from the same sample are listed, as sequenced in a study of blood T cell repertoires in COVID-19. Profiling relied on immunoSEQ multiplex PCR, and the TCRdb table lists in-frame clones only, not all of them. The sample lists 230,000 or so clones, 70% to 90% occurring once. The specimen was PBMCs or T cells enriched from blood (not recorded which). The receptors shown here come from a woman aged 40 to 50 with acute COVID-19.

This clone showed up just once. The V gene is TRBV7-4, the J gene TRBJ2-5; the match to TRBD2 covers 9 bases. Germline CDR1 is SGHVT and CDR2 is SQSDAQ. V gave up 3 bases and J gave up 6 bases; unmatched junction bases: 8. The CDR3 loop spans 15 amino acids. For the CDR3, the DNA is TGTGCCAGCAGCTTGAAGCGGACTAGCGAAAAGACCCAGTACTTC. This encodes CASSLKRTSEKTQYF.

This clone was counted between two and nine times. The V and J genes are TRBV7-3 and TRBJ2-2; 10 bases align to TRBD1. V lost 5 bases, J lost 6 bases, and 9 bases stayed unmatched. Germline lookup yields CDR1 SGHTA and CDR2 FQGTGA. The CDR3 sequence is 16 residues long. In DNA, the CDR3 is TGTGCCAGCAGCGCCGGAGGGGGACAGGGGTCCGGGGAGCTGTTTTTT. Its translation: CASSAGGGQGSGELFF.

Written as DNA, the CDR3 is TGTGCCAGCAGTTACGCGCCGGTCAGGATGAACACTGAAGCTTTCTTT. This translates into CASSYAPVRMNTEAFF. This sequence joins TRBV6-2 or TRBV6-3 and TRBJ1-1; D is uncertain. V was cut by 2 bases and J by 0 bases, with 13 bases left in between. Germline V gene data show CDR1 as MNHEY and CDR2 as SVGEGT. The CDR3 is 16 amino acids.

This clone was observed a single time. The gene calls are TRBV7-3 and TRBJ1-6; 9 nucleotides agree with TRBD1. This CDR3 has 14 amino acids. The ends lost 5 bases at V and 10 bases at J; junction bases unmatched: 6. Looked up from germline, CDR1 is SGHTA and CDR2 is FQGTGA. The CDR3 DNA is TGTGCCAGCAGCCTCTCCGGGACAGGGTCACCCCTCCACTTT. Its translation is CASSLSGTGSPLHF. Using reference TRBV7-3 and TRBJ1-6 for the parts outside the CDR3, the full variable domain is GAGVSQTPSNKVTEKGKYVELRCDPISGHTALYWYRQSLGQGPEFLIYFQGTGAADDSGLPNDRFFAVRPEGSVSTLKIQRTERGDSAVYLCASSLSGTGSPLHFGNGTRLTVT.

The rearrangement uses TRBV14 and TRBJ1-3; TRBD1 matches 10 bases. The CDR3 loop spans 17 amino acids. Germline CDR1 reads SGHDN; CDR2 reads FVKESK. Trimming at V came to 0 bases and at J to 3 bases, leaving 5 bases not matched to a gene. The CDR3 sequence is CASSQEGQGVVGNTIYF. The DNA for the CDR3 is TGTGCCAGCAGCCAAGAAGGACAGGGGGTAGTTGGAAACACCATATATTTT.

As DNA, the CDR3 is TGTGCCAGCAGCTTAGATGCTAGCGGGGGGTGGGATACGCAGTATTTT. It yields the protein CASSLDASGGWDTQYF. The chain has TRBV11-2 and TRBJ2-3; 11 positions match TRBD2. Germline V gene sequence: CDR1 SGHAT, CDR2 FQNNGV. V lost 0 bases to trimming and J lost 6 bases; unmatched junction nucleotides: 5. The CDR3 spans 16 residues.

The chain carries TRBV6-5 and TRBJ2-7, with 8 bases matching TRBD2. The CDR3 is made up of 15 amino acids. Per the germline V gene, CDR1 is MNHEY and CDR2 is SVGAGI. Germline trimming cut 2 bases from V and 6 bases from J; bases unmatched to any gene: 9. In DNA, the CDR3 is TGTGCCAGCAGTTACATACGGGGGGGCGGCAGCGAGCAGTACTTC. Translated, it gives CASSYIRGGGSEQYF.

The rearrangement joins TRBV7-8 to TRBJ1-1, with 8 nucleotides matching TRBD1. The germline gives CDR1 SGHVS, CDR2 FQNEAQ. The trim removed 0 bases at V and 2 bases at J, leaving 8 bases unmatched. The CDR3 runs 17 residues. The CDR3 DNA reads TGTGCCAGCAGCTTAGCAGGGACAGGAAGGGGCAACACTGAAGCTTTCTTT. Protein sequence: CASSLAGTGRGNTEAFF.

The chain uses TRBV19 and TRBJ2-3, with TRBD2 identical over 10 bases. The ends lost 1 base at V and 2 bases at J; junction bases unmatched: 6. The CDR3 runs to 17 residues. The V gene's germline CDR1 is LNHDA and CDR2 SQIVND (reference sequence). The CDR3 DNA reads TGTGCCAGTAGTATAGGCTGGCTAGCGGGGGACACAGATACGCAGTATTTT. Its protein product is CASSIGWLAGDTDTQYF.

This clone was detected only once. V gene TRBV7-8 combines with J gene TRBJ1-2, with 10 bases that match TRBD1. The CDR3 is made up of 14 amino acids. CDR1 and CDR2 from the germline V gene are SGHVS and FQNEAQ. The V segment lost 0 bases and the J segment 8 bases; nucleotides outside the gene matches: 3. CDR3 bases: TGTGCCAGCAGCTTAGCGGGACAGGGGAAAGGCTACACCTTC. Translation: CASSLAGQGKGYTF.

The CDR3 here is CASSATGYNEQFF. CDR3 in DNA: TGTGCCAGCAGCGCGACAGGGTACAATGAGCAGTTCTTC. The chain has TRBV9 and TRBJ2-1; 7 positions match TRBD1. CDR3 size: 13 residues. V gave up 3 bases and J gave up 4 bases; unmatched junction bases: 1. Germline CDR1 SGDLS, CDR2 YYNGEE.

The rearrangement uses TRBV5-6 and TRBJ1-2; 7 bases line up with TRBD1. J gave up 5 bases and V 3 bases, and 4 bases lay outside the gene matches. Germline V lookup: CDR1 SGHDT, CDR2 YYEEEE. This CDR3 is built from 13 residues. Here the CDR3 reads CASSSTGVYGYTF. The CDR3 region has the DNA TGTGCCAGCAGCTCCACAGGGGTTTATGGCTACACCTTC. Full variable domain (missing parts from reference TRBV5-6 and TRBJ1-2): DAGVTQSPTHLIKTRGQQVTLRCSPKSGHDTVSWYQQALGQGPQFIFQYYEEEERQRGNFPDRFSGHQFPNYSSELNVNALLLGDSALYLCASSSTGVYGYTFGSGTRLTVV.